One and the same sample provided the 19 T cell receptor beta chains below, sequenced in a study of blood T cells in healthy people across ages. The authors ran a second PCR of about 7 to 11 cycles using a sample-barcoded 5' primer and a J-beta primer mix. In TCRdb, the 5' RACE reads were re-called with MiXCR into one record per CDR3 protein. The data hold about a million distinct CDR3 sequences, with approximately 38% observed a single time. Sequenced: blood. These receptors all come from a man between 18 and 35 years old in good health.

The genes are TRBV4-2 and TRBJ1-1; 7 bases match TRBD1. Germline V gene lookup returns CDR1 LGHNA and CDR2 YNFKEQ. Unmatched junction bases numbered 7, after V lost 0 bases and J lost 9 bases. The CDR3 runs 14 residues. The DNA of the CDR3 is TGTGCCAGCAGCCAAGATGATAGGACAGGCCAAGCTTTCTTT. Its translation: CASSQDDRTGQAFF.

This clonotype has only a few counts. J is TRBJ2-5 and V is TRBV7-9; possible D gene TRBD2, 5 bases. Germline CDR1 SEHNR, CDR2 FQNEAQ (reference sequence). The CDR3 extends over 16 amino acids. The V end was cut by 3 bases, the J end by 3 bases, with 17 bases between. For the CDR3, the DNA is TGTGCCAGCAGCTTTAGGGTGAGGGTTAGCGAAGAGACCCAGTACTTC. This codes for CASSFRVRVSEETQYF.

The genes are TRBV7-2 and TRBJ1-4; no definite D call. The CDR3 is 15 residues long. Trimming took 1 base from V and 0 from J, leaving 6 bases between them. In germline, CDR1 is SGHTA, CDR2 FQGNSA. Here the CDR3 reads CASSLVVATNEKLFF. For the CDR3, the DNA is TGTGCCAGCAGCTTAGTGGTCGCAACTAATGAAAAACTGTTTTTT. The full variable domain, completed using reference TRBV7-2 and TRBJ1-4, is GAGVSQSPSNKVTEKGKDVELRCDPISGHTALYWYRQSLGQGLEFLIYFQGNSAPDKSGLPSDRFSAERTGGSVSTLTIQRTQQEDSAVYLCASSLVVATNEKLFFGSGTQLSVL.

At least ten counts were recorded for this clonotype. The chain recombines TRBV10-3 with TRBJ2-1, with D perhaps matching TRBD2 (5 bases). The germline V and J ends were trimmed by 4 bases and 13 bases, with 17 bases remaining between them. The CDR3 extends over 13 amino acids. Germline CDR1 ENHRY, CDR2 SYGVKD. CDR3 in amino acids: CAISGGEAENQFF. DNA of the CDR3: TGTGCCATCAGTGGGGGTGAAGCGGAGAACCAGTTCTTC.

This clonotype was counted a few times. This chain links TRBV2 with TRBJ2-7, with 7 positions matching TRBD2. V dropped 6 bases and J dropped 5; count of bases not matched to a gene: 4. Germline CDR1 reads SNHLY; CDR2 reads FYNNEI. This CDR3 spans 12 amino acids. The DNA for the CDR3 is TGTGCCAGCAGGGGAGGGATCCACGAGCAGTACTTC. Its translation: CASRGGIHEQYF. Looking up the rest from reference TRBV2 and TRBJ2-7 gives the full variable domain: EPEVTQTPSHQVTQMGQEVILRCVPISNHLYFYWYRQILGQKVEFLVSFYNNEISEKSEIFDDQFSVERPDGSNFTLKIRSTKLEDSAMYFCASRGGIHEQYFGPGTRLTVT.

This sequence joins TRBV20-1 and TRBJ1-5; 7 bases line up with TRBD1. CDR3 length equals 17 residues. Germline V CDR1 and CDR2: DFQATT, SNEGSKA (reference sequence). Losses at the gene ends were 0 bases for V and 6 bases for J; bases not matched to a gene: 14. CDR3 DNA sequence: TGCAGTGCTAGAGATGGAAAGCGGCAGGGGGTTGGTCAGCCCCAGCATTTT. Translation: CSARDGKRQGVGQPQHF.

This clonotype came up a few times. V is TRBV27 and J is TRBJ2-1; 13 nucleotides line up with TRBD2. Trimming cost V 4 bases and J 5 bases; bases outside gene matches: 2. Per the germline V gene, CDR1 is MNHEY and CDR2 is SMNVEV (reference sequence). The CDR3 is 15 residues long. The CDR3 region is CASSYGLAGDNEQFF. Written as DNA, the CDR3 is TGTGCCAGCAGTTATGGACTAGCGGGGGACAATGAGCAGTTCTTC.

This rearrangement joins TRBV21-1 to TRBJ2-2; the D call TRBD1 from the table was never checked on the DNA. TRBV21-1 is a listed pseudogene. The CDR3 spans 17 residues. The chain's CDR3 is CASSPWGSTVLPGELFF. CDR3 in DNA: TGTGCCAGCAGCCCCTGGGGGTCGACAGTGCTACCCGGGGAGCTGTTTTTT.

This clonotype has only a few counts. V usage is TRBV5-1 and J usage is TRBJ1-6; 8 bases line up with TRBD1. V was clipped by 8 bases and J by 6 bases; unmatched bases: 4. CDR1 and CDR2 from the germline V gene are SGHRS and YFSETQ. CDR3 length equals 13 residues. The DNA of the CDR3 is TGCGCCAGTAGGACAGGGTTTAATTCACCCCTCCACTTT. It translates to CASRTGFNSPLHF.

The chain has TRBV4-2 and TRBJ2-1; D is undetermined. Trimming removed 0 bases from V and 5 bases from J, with 14 bases in between. Germline values: CDR1 LGHNA, CDR2 YNFKEQ. The CDR3 is 16 amino acids. Written as DNA, the CDR3 is TGTGCCAGCAGCCAAGATCGTAGGGCCGGACACAATGAGCAGTTCTTC. Translating gives CASSQDRRAGHNEQFF.

V gene TRBV28 combines with J gene TRBJ2-7; 8 bases line up with TRBD1. V trimming: 4 bases; J trimming: 5 bases; junction bases outside the gene matches: 10. The germline V gene has CDR1 MDHEN and CDR2 SYDVKM. The length of the CDR3 is 15 residues. CDR3 nucleotides: TGTGCCAGCAGTTCATCCGGGACAGGTTTCCACGAGCAGTACTTC. Protein product: CASSSSGTGFHEQYF.

Concerning this clonotype: The junction differs from germline at one of its ends, possibly a read error. The V gene is TRBV12-3 or TRBV12-4, the J gene TRBJ1-1; no definite D call. The CDR3 is 13 residues long. CDR3 sequence (DNA): TGTGTCAGCAGTTTAGGACGTCAGAGGGATGCTTTCTTT. This sequence encodes CVSSLGRQRDAFF.

This chain links TRBV7-2 with TRBJ2-3, with D uncertain. The V end was cut by 5 bases, the J end by 0 bases, with 9 bases between. The CDR3 spans 14 residues. Per the germline V gene, CDR1 is SGHTA and CDR2 is FQGNSA. The CDR3 sequence: CASSIVLSTDTQYF. The CDR3 DNA sequence: TGTGCCAGCAGCATAGTACTTAGCACAGATACGCAGTATTTT.

This clonotype was counted between two and nine times. The chain combines TRBV12-3 or TRBV12-4 with TRBJ1-5; no definite D call. Trimming removed 3 bases from V and 0 bases from J, with 12 bases in between. This CDR3 is 16 amino acids long. The CDR3 DNA sequence: TGTGCCAGCAGTTTTTCAACGGGGATTAGCAATCAGCCCCAGCATTTT. Amino acid sequence: CASSFSTGISNQPQHF.

The V call is TRBV3-1, the J call TRBJ2-1; 7 bases fit TRBD1. Looked up from germline, CDR1 is LGHDT and CDR2 is YNNKEL (reference sequence). J was trimmed by 1 base and V by 4 bases; bases with no gene match: 10. The CDR3 has 17 residues. As DNA, the CDR3 is TGTGCCAGCAGCCGAGACCTCGGGACAGTTTCCTACAATGAGCAGTTCTTC. Its protein product is CASSRDLGTVSYNEQFF.

The chain has TRBV9 and TRBJ2-3; TRBD1 aligns across 10 bases. CDR3 length: 16 residues. Unmatched junction bases numbered 5, after V lost 4 bases and J lost 0 bases. CDR1 is SGDLS, CDR2 YYNGEE, per germline. As DNA, the CDR3 is TGTGCCAGCAGCCAAAGACAGGGGGCGAGCACAGATACGCAGTATTTT. It codes for CASSQRQGASTDTQYF.

This clonotype was detected only a few times. CDR3 residues: CASSRSLAGEAYNEQYF. The CDR3 DNA is TGTGCCAGCAGCCGATCACTAGCGGGGGAGGCCTACAATGAGCAGTACTTC. The rearrangement links TRBV4-2 to TRBJ2-1; 11 bases are a match to TRBD2. The DNA end lines up better with TRBJ2-7; the J call may be wrong. This CDR3 comprises 17 residues. Germline values: CDR1 LGHNA, CDR2 YNFKEQ.

The rearrangement joins TRBV28 to TRBJ1-5, with TRBD1 matching 10 bases. V lost 3 bases and J lost 8; bases outside the gene matches: 16. Germline CDR1 reads MDHEN; CDR2 reads SYDVKM. The CDR3 runs 18 residues. The CDR3 sequence: CASSFLILGQGPEEPQHF. The CDR3 DNA follows: TGTGCCAGCAGTTTCCTCATATTGGGACAGGGGCCGGAGGAGCCCCAGCATTTT.

The genes are TRBV28 and TRBJ2-1; tentative D call: TRBD2 (5 bases). CDR3 length: 16 residues. The V and J ends lost 6 bases and 9 bases respectively, with 24 bases between them. Germline V CDR1 and CDR2: MDHEN, SYDVKM. As DNA, the CDR3 is TGTGCCAGCAGCTGGACTGTCGAGTGGGGATCCGGTGAGCAGTTCTTC. It codes for CASSWTVEWGSGEQFF. Combining the CDR3 with reference TRBV28 and TRBJ2-1 gives the whole variable domain DVKVTQSSRYLVKRTGEKVFLECVQDMDHENMFWYRQDPGLGLRLIYFSYDVKMKEKGDIPEGYSVSREKKERFSLILESASTNQTSMYLCASSWTVEWGSGEQFFGPGTRLTVL.